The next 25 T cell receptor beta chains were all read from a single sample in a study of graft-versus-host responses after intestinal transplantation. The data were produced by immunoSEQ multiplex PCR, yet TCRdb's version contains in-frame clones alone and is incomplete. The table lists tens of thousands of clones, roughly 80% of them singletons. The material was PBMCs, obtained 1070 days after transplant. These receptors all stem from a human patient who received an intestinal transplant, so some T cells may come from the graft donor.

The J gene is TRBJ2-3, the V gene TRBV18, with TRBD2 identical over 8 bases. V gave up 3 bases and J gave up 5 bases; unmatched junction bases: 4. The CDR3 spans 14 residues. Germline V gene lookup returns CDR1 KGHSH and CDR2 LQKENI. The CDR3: CASSPFRGGDTQYF. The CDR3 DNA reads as TGTGCCAGCTCACCCTTCCGGGGGGGAGATACGCAGTATTTT.

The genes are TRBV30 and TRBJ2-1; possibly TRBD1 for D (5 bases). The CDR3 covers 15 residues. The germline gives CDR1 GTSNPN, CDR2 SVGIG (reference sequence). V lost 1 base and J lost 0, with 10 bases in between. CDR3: CAWSGQGSSYNEQFF. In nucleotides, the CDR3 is TGTGCCTGGAGTGGCCAGGGAAGCTCCTACAATGAGCAGTTCTTC.

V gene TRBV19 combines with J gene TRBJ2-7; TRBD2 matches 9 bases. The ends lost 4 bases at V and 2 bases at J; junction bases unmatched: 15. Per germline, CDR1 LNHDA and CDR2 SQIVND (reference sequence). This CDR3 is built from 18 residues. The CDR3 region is CASSTAYRSSGAPYEQYF. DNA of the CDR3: TGTGCCAGTAGTACGGCCTACCGGTCTAGCGGGGCGCCCTACGAGCAGTACTTC.

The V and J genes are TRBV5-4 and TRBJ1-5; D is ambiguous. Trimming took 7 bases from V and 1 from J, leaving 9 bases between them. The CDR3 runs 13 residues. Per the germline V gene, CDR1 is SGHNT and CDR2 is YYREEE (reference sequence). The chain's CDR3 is CASGLGSNQPQHF. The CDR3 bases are TGTGCCAGCGGCCTGGGAAGCAATCAGCCCCAGCATTTT.

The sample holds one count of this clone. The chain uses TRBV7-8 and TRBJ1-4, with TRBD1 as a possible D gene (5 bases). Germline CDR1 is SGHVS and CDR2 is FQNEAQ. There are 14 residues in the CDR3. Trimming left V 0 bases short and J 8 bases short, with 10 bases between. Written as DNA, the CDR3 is TGTGCCAGCAGCTTAGCCGCCACAGGAGAAAAACTGTTTTTT. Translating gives CASSLAATGEKLFF.

For the CDR3, the DNA is TGTGCCAGCAGCCCCTCCCCAGGGTGGAAGTTTGGCTACACCTTC. This codes for CASSPSPGWKFGYTF. The V call is TRBV5-4, the J call TRBJ1-2; D may be TRBD1 (5 bases). The CDR3 has 15 amino acids. Trimming removed 4 bases from V and 7 bases from J, with 20 bases in between. Germline V gene lookup returns CDR1 SGHNT and CDR2 YYREEE (reference sequence).

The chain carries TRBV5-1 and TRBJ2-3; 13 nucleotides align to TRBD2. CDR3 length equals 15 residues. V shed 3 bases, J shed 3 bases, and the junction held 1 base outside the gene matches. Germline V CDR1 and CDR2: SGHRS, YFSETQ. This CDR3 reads CASSSGLAGTDTQYF. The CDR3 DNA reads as TGCGCCAGCAGCTCGGGACTAGCGGGGACAGATACGCAGTATTTT.

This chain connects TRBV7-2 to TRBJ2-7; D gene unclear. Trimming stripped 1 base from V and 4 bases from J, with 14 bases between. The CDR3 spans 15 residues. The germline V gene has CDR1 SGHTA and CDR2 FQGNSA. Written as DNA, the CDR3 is TGTGCCAGCAGCTTAGAAAGTAGGGCAGTATACGAGCAGTACTTC. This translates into CASSLESRAVYEQYF.

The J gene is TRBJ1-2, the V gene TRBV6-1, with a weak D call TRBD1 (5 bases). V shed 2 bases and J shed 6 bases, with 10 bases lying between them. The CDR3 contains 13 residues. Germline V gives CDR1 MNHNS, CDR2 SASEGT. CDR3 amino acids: CASSESGAHGYTF. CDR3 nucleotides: TGTGCCAGCAGTGAATCCGGGGCGCATGGCTACACCTTC.

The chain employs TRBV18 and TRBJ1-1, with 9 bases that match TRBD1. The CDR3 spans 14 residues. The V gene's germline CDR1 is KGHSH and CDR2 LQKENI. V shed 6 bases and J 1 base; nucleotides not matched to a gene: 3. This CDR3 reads CASSVGQGNTEAFF. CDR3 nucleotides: TGTGCCAGCTCCGTGGGACAGGGGAACACTGAAGCTTTCTTT. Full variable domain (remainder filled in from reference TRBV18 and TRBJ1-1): NAGVMQNPRHLVRRRGQEARLRCSPMKGHSHVYWYRQLPEEGLKFMVYLQKENIIDESGMPKERFSAEFPKEGPSILRIQQVVRGDSAAYFCASSVGQGNTEAFFGQGTRLTVV.

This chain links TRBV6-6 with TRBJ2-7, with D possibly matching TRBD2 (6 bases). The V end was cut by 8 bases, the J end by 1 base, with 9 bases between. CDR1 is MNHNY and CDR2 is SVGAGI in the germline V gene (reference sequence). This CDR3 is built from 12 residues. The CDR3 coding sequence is TGTGCCAGCGGAGGGCCTTCCTACGAGCAGTACTTC. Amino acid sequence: CASGGPSYEQYF.

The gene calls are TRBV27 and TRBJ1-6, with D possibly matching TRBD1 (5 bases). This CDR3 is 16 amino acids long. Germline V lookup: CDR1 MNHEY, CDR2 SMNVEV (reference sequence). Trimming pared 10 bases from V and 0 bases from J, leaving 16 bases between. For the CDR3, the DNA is TGTGCCACCGGGGCAGGCCCGAGCTCCTATAATTCACCCCTCCACTTT. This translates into CATGAGPSSYNSPLHF.

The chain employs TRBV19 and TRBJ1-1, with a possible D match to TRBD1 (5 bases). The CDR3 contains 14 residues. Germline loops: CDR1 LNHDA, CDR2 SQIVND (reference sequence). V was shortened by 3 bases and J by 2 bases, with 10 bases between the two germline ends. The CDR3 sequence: CASSMTAINTEAFF. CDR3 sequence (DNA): TGTGCCAGTAGTATGACAGCCATTAACACTGAAGCTTTCTTT. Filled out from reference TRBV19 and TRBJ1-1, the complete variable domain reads DGGITQSPKYLFRKEGQNVTLSCEQNLNHDAMYWYRQDPGQGLRLIYYSQIVNDFQKGDIAEGYSVSREKKESFPLTVTSAQKNPTAFYLCASSMTAINTEAFFGQGTRLTVV.

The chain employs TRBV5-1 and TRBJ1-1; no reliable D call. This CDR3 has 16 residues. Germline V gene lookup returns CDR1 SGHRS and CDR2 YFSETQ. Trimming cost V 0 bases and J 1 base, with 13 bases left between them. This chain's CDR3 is CASSLGGTRANTEAFF. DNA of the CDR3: TGCGCCAGCAGCTTGGGTGGCACGCGGGCGAACACTGAAGCTTTCTTT.

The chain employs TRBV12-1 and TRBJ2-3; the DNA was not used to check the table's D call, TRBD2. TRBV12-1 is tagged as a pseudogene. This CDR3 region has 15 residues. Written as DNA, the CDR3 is TGTGCCAGCAGTTGGTGGGGGGTATACACAGATACGCAGTATTTT. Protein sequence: CASSWWGVYTDTQYF.

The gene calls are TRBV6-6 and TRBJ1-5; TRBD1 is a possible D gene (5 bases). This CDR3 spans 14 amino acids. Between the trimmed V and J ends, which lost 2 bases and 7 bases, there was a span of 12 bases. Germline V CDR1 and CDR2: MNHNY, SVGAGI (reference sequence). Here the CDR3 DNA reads TGTGCCAGCAGTTACGACAGCCCCGGGCAGCCCCAGCATTTT. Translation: CASSYDSPGQPQHF.

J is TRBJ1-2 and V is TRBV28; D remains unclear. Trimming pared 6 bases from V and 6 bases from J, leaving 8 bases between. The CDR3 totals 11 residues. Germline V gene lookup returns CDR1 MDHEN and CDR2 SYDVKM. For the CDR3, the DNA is TGTGCCAGCAGGGCCCCTGATGGCTACACCTTC. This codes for CASRAPDGYTF.

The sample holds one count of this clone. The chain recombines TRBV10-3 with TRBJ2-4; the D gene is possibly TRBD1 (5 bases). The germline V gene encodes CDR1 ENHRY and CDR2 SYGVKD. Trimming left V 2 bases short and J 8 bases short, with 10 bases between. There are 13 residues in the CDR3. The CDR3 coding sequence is TGTGCCATCAGTGAGCCAGGGCTTGACATTCAGTACTTC. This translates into CAISEPGLDIQYF.

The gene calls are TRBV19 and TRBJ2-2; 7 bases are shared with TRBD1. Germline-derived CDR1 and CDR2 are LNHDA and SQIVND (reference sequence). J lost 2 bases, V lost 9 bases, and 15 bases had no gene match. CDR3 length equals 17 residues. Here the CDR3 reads CASTTLTGTANTGELFF. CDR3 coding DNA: TGTGCCAGCACAACATTAACCGGGACAGCAAACACCGGGGAGCTGTTTTTT.

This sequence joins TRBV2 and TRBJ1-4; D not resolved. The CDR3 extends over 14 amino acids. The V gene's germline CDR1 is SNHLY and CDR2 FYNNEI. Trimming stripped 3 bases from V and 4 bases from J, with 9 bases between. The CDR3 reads CASSDRSNNEKLFF. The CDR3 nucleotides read TGTGCCAGCAGTGACAGGTCCAATAATGAAAAACTGTTTTTT.

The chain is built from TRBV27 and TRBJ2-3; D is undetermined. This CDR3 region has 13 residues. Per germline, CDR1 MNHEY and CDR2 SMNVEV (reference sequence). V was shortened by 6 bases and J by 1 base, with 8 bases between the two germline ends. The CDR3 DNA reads TGTGCCAGCAGCCCCACCCGCACAGATACGCAGTATTTT. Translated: CASSPTRTDTQYF.

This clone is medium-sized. CDR3 residues: CAIEQGSSNQPQHF. CDR3 sequence (DNA): TGTGCCATCGAACAGGGATCGAGCAATCAGCCCCAGCATTTT. The genes are TRBV6-1 and TRBJ1-5, with a possible D match to TRBD1 (6 bases). Germline V gene data show CDR1 as MNHNS and CDR2 as SASEGT. The CDR3 covers 14 residues. V dropped 10 bases and J dropped 1 base, with 14 bases sitting between them.

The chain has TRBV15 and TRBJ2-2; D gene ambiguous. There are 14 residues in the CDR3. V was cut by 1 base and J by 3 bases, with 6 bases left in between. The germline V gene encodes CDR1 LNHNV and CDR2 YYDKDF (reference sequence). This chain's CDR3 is CATSRAGDTGELFF. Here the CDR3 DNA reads TGTGCCACCAGCAGAGCTGGGGACACCGGGGAGCTGTTTTTT.

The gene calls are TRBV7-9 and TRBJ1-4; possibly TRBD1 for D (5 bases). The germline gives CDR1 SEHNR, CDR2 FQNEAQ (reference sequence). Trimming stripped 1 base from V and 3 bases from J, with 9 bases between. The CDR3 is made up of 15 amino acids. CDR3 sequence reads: CASSLVGPPNEKLFF. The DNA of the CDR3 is TGTGCCAGCAGCTTAGTGGGGCCACCTAATGAAAAACTGTTTTTT.

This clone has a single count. CDR3 DNA sequence: TGTGCCAGCAATGAGAGATCCTACGAGCAGTACTTC. Protein product: CASNERSYEQYF. This sequence joins TRBV28 and TRBJ2-7; D is unclear. The germline gives CDR1 MDHEN, CDR2 SYDVKM. V lost 7 bases and J 1 base, leaving 8 bases between the germline ends. This CDR3 comprises 12 residues.